This passage covers 2 T cell receptor beta chains from one sample sequenced in a study of beta chain features in type 1 diabetes. Study-level results: A moderate, significant TCRB CDR3 shortening appeared in type 1 diabetes across four CD4+ subsets.

These receptors' targets are unknown. Of the isolated RNA, all was reverse transcribed, and so the sequenced material was expressed TCRB transcripts. Sequencing used immunoSEQ multiplex PCR; TCRdb keeps in-frame clones, though not all of them. The table lists approximately 260,000 clones, around 24% of them singletons, with 0.012% in the top ten. What was sequenced was naive CD4+ T cells from blood. The receptors come from a woman aged 25 to 39 with type 1 diabetes.

The table lists this clone with a few counts. The V call is TRBV29-1, the J call TRBJ1-1, with a possible D match to TRBD1 (5 bases). The V gene's germline CDR1 is SQVTM and CDR2 ANQGSEA. V lost 4 bases to trimming and J lost 5 bases, with 11 bases between them. This CDR3 has 12 amino acids. The CDR3 sequence is CSVVADSTEAFF. Here the CDR3 DNA reads TGCAGCGTTGTCGCCGACAGTACTGAAGCTTTCTTT.

This clone was counted a few times. This chain uses TRBV28 with TRBJ1-1; the D is unclear. The CDR3 covers 12 residues. Trimming pared 5 bases from V and 4 bases from J, leaving 8 bases between. The germline CDR1 and CDR2 sequences are MDHEN and SYDVKM. For the CDR3, the DNA is TGTGCCAGCAGTACAAGTGCCACTGAAGCTTTCTTT. Its translation: CASSTSATEAFF.